This T cell receptor (beta chain) was retrieved from a study of OX40 agonist ivuxolimab in advanced cancers. Clones were read by immunoSEQ multiplex PCR, and TCRdb kept only the in-frame ones, dropping some. The repertoire holds 55,000 to 85,000 clones, with about 83% as singletons. The germline V gene has CDR1 MNHEY and CDR2 SMNVEV (reference sequence). V was cut by 2 bases and J by 7 bases, with 9 bases left in between. The CDR3 consists of 14 residues. Points from the study as a whole: Expanded peripheral T cells had an undetermined antigen specificity.

Of note for this clone: Its cognate antigen is unknown.

The sequenced sample was CD4+ or CD8+ T cells sorted from blood, obtained in a trial of the OX40 agonist ivuxolimab. This chain connects TRBV27 to TRBJ1-6; D gene ambiguous. The clonotype comes from an adult with an advanced solid tumor such as melanoma, head and neck, liver or kidney cancer. This CDR3 is CASSLGRLNSPLHF. DNA for the CDR3: TGTGCCAGCAGTTTAGGCAGGTTGAATTCACCCCTCCACTTT.